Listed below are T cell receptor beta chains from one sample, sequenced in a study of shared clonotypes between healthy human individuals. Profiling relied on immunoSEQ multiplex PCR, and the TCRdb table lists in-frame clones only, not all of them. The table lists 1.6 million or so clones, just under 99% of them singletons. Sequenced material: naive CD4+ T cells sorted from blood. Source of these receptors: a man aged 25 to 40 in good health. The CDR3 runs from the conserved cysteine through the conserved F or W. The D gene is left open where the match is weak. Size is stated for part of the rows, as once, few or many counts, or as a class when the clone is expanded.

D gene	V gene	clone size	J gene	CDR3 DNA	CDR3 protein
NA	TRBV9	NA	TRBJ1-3	TGTGCCAGCAGCGTAGTAGGGGGAGGCTCTGGAAACACCATATATTTT	CASSVVGGGSGNTIYF
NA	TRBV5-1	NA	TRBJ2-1	TGCGCCAGCAACTTGGATAGAATAGGATACAATGAGCAGTTCTTC	CASNLDRIGYNEQFF
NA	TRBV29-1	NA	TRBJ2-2	TGCAGCGTTGTAATGACGCGGAGCCCGAACACCGGGGAGCTGTTTTTT	CSVVMTRSPNTGELFF
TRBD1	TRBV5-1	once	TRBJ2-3	TGCGCCAGCTCCTTCCGGGACAGGGGTCGAGGGACAGATACGCAGTATTTT	CASSFRDRGRGTDTQYF
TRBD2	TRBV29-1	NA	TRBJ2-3	TGCAGCGTTGAAAGGGCGGGAGGTTCCCCAGATACGCAGTATTTT	CSVERAGGSPDTQYF
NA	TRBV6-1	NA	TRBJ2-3	TGTGCCAGCAGTGGACCCTGGGAGGCCCCTACAGATACGCAGTATTTT	CASSGPWEAPTDTQYF
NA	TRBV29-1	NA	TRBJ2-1	TGCAGCGTTGAAGAAAAGGGTTGGAGTTTGCATGAGCAGTTCTTC	CSVEEKGWSLHEQFF
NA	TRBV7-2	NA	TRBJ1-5	TGTGCCAGCAGTTGGACAGATAGCAATCAGCCCCAGCATTTT	CASSWTDSNQPQHF
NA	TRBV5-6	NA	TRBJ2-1	TGTGCCAGCAGCCAGCGAGATGGGGTGTTCTACAATGAGCAGTTCTTC	CASSQRDGVFYNEQFF
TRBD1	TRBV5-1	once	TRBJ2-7	TGCGCCAGCAGCTTGTCACTTGTGCGGCTGACAGGGAACTACGAGCAGTACTTC	CASSLSLVRLTGNYEQYF
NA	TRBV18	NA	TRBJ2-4	TGTGCCAGCTCACCAGGCAGCTCCTGGGCGAAAAACATTCAGTACTTC	CASSPGSSWAKNIQYF
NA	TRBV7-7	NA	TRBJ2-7	TGTGCTAGCAGCTTAGCGGCGGGCTACGAGCAGTACTTC	CASSLAAGYEQYF
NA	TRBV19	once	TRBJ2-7	TGTGCCAGTAGTATAGGCTCATCGAGGAGTTTATACGAGCAGTACTTC	CASSIGSSRSLYEQYF
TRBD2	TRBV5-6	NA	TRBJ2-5	TGTGCCAGCGCAGGGCGGGGGGCTGCGAAGACCCAGTACTTC	CASAGRGAAKTQYF
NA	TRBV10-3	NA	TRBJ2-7	TGTGCCATCAGTCCGGCGGGTGGGGGAGCCTACGAGCAGTACTTC	CAISPAGGGAYEQYF
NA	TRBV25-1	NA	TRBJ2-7	TGTGCCAGCAGAGATTCCGGGGCCTACTACGAGCAGTACTTC	CASRDSGAYYEQYF
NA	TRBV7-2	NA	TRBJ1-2	TGTGCCAGCAGCAGTGACAGCACTAGTAGCTACACCTTC	CASSSDSTSSYTF
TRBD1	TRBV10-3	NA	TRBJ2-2	TGTGCCATCAGTGATTTAGGGGGCCACACCGGGGAGCTGTTTTTT	CAISDLGGHTGELFF
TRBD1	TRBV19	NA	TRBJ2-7	TGTGCCAGTCAGCTGACAGGGACCTCCTACGAGCAGTACTTC	CASQLTGTSYEQYF
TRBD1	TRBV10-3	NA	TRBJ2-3	TGTGCCATCAGACCGGGACAGCCCACAGATACGCAGTATTTT	CAIRPGQPTDTQYF
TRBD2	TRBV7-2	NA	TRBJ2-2	TGTGCCAGCAGCCCAGGTGGTAGCGGGAGTGCCGGGGAGCTGTTTTTT	CASSPGGSGSAGELFF
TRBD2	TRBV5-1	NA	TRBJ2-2	TGCGCCAGCAGCTTGGAGGTAGCGGGAGGAGCCGGGGAGCTGTTTTTT	CASSLEVAGGAGELFF
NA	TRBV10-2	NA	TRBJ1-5	TGCGCCAGCAGTGAGTCGACAAGGGGCGCGGGTCAGCCCCAGCATTTT	CASSESTRGAGQPQHF
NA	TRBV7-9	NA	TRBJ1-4	TGTGCCAGCAGCTTAGGAAACCACGGAGTGTACTATGAAAAACTGTTTTTT	CASSLGNHGVYYEKLFF
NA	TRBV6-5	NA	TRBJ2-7	TGTGCCAGCAGTTACCCCACATCCAGGGGCGAGCAGTACTTC	CASSYPTSRGEQYF
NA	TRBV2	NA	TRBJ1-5	TGTGCCAGCAGTGCGTCGCGCCTCTATAGCAATCAGCCCCAGCATTTT	CASSASRLYSNQPQHF
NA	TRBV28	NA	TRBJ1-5	TGTGCCAGCAGTTTTCCGGGCTTGAGGCAGCCCCAGCATTTT	CASSFPGLRQPQHF
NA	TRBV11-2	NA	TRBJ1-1	TGTGCCAGCAGCTTATTACAACCGAACACTGAAGCTTTCTTT	CASSLLQPNTEAFF
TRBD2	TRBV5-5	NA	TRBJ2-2	TGTGCCAGCAGCTTGGTGCCTAGCGGGAGGGCCGGGGAGCTGTTTTTT	CASSLVPSGRAGELFF
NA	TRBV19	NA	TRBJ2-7	TGTGCCAGTAGTATAGTGGCAGCCTCCTACGAGCAGTACTTC	CASSIVAASYEQYF
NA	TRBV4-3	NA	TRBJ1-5	TGCGCCAGCAGCCAAGATAGGTACAGGGCGAATCAGCCCCAGCATTTT	CASSQDRYRANQPQHF
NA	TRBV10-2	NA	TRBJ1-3	TGCGCCAGCAAGGGACCCTCTGGAAACACCATATATTTT	CASKGPSGNTIYF
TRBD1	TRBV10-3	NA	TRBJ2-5	TGTGCCATCAGTGGACAGGGAGCGGAGACCCAGTACTTC	CAISGQGAETQYF
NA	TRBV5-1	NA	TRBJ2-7	TGCGCCAGCCTGGGTGACCACGAGCAGTACTTC	CASLGDHEQYF
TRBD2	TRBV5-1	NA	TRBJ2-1	TGCGCCAGCAGCCAGGGACTAGCGGGAGTAAATGAGCAGTTCTTC	CASSQGLAGVNEQFF
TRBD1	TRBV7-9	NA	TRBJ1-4	TGTGCCAGCAGCTCTAAGGACAGGGCAAGGGAAAAACTGTTTTTT	CASSSKDRAREKLFF
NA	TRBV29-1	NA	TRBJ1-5	TGCAGCGTTAGGCAGGGGAGCGATGTCAATCAGCCCCAGCATTTT	CSVRQGSDVNQPQHF
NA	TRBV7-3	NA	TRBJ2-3	TGTGCCAGCAGCTTAAGGACTAGGGGGGACGGACAGGGTCGAGATACGCAGTATTTT	CASSLRTRGDGQGRDTQYF
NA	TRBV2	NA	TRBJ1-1	TGTGCCAGCAGTGACGGGGTGAACACTGAAGCTTTCTTT	CASSDGVNTEAFF
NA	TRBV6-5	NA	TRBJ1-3	TGTGCCAGCAGCCGAGGACCAAGCTCTGGAAACACCATATATTTT	CASSRGPSSGNTIYF
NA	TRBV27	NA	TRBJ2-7	TGTGCCAGCAGTTTTGTTGGGCTGAGGCACGAGCAGTACTTC	CASSFVGLRHEQYF
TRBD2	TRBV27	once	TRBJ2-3	TGTGCCAGCAGCCCCATCGGGGGAGGGCCAAGAGATACGCAGTATTTT	CASSPIGGGPRDTQYF
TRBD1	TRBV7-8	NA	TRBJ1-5	TGTGCCAGCAGCTTCCGGACAGGGAGCAATCAGCCCCAGCATTTT	CASSFRTGSNQPQHF